The 12 T cell receptor beta chains presented below share a single source sample, sequenced in a study of brain metastases from non-small cell lung cancer. Clones were sequenced by immunoSEQ multiplex PCR, and TCRdb holds only the in-frame ones, with some missing. The sample includes over 300 clones, roughly 90% of them seen just once. Sample: tumor-adjacent normal tissue. The source of these receptors is a donor at least 40 years old with non-small cell lung cancer.

The chain employs TRBV6-2 or TRBV6-3 and TRBJ2-5, with 7 bases that match TRBD1. Germline trimming cut 0 bases from V and 4 bases from J; bases unmatched to any gene: 8. The germline CDR1 and CDR2 sequences are MNHEY and SVGEGT. The CDR3 loop spans 16 amino acids. CDR3 residues: CASSYSGTDSLETQYF. The CDR3, as DNA: TGTGCCAGCAGTTACTCTGGGACAGACTCCTTAGAGACCCAGTACTTC.

The V and J genes are TRBV6-4 and TRBJ2-1; 10 nucleotides agree with TRBD2. Trimming took 0 bases from V and 8 from J; bases not matched to a gene: 7. The germline V gene has CDR1 MRHNA and CDR2 SNTAGT. The CDR3 contains 16 residues. CDR3: CASSDSGAGGRYEQFF. For the CDR3, the DNA is TGTGCCAGCAGTGACTCCGGAGCGGGGGGGCGTTATGAGCAGTTCTTC.

The chain is built from TRBV7-9 and TRBJ2-5; D may be TRBD1 (7 bases). V was clipped by 5 bases and J by 2 bases, with 9 bases between them. Germline-derived CDR1 and CDR2 are SEHNR and FQNEAQ (reference sequence). This CDR3 has 13 residues. The CDR3 region is CASSAGGQETQYF. Here the CDR3 DNA reads TGTGCCAGCAGCGCAGGGGGGCAAGAGACCCAGTACTTC.

The chain combines TRBV13 with TRBJ1-6; TRBD1 matches 9 bases. Losses at the gene ends were 5 bases for V and 10 bases for J; bases not matched to a gene: 6. CDR1 PRHDT and CDR2 FYEKMQ come from the germline V gene (reference sequence). The CDR3 sequence is 14 residues long. CDR3 coding DNA: TGTGCCAGCAGCCAGGACAGGGGTAGGTCACCCCTCCACTTT. It is translated as CASSQDRGRSPLHF. Supplemented by reference TRBV13 and TRBJ1-6, the full variable domain reads AAGVIQSPRHLIKEKRETATLKCYPIPRHDTVYWYQQGPGQDPQFLISFYEKMQSDKGSIPDRFSAQQFSDYHSELNMSSLELGDSALYFCASSQDRGRSPLHFGNGTRLTVT.

This chain uses TRBV19 with TRBJ2-6, with D hard to call. The germline V gene has CDR1 LNHDA and CDR2 SQIVND (reference sequence). V was shortened by 5 bases and J by 5 bases, with 25 bases between the two germline ends. The CDR3 sequence is 19 residues long. This chain's CDR3 is CASSLLLTNHKSRANVLTF. CDR3 in DNA: TGTGCCAGTAGTCTTCTCTTGACAAATCACAAAAGTCGGGCCAACGTCCTGACTTTC.

J is TRBJ2-5 and V is TRBV7-3; possible D gene TRBD2, 6 bases. CDR3 length: 14 amino acids. The V gene lost 1 base and the J gene lost 3 bases, with 9 bases spanning the gap. Germline CDR1 and CDR2: SGHTA and FQGTGA. This chain's CDR3 is CASSLSGGEETQYF. In DNA, the CDR3 is TGTGCCAGCAGCTTAAGTGGCGGGGAAGAGACCCAGTACTTC.

This clone was found once. One end of the junction is discordant with germline, which a read error may explain. This chain uses TRBV12-3 or TRBV12-4 with TRBJ1-2, with D possibly matching TRBD1 (6 bases). The CDR3 is 13 residues long. The CDR3 loop is CASTRDRLYGYTF. In nucleotides, the CDR3 is TGTGCCAGCACTAGAGACAGGCTATATGGTTACACCTTT.

V usage is TRBV28 and J usage is TRBJ1-6; possibly TRBD1 for D (5 bases). Between the trimmed V and J ends, which lost 2 bases and 6 bases, there was a span of 8 bases. The CDR3 runs to 14 residues. CDR1 and CDR2 from the germline V gene are MDHEN and SYDVKM. DNA of the CDR3: TGTGCCAGCAGTTTAGGGGGAATTAATTCACCCCTCCACTTT. This sequence encodes CASSLGGINSPLHF. The full variable domain, in which reference TRBV28 and TRBJ1-6 provide the parts outside the CDR3, is DVKVTQSSRYLVKRTGEKVFLECVQDMDHENMFWYRQDPGLGLRLIYFSYDVKMKEKGDIPEGYSVSREKKERFSLILESASTNQTSMYLCASSLGGINSPLHFGNGTRLTVT.

The V and J genes are TRBV30 and TRBJ2-7; TRBD2 is a possible D gene (6 bases). This CDR3 contains 13 residues. Germline V gene sequence: CDR1 GTSNPN, CDR2 SVGIG (reference sequence). The ends were cut back, 2 bases at V and 5 bases at J, with 13 bases in the middle. CDR3 amino acids: CAWSRLGMDEQYF. Written as DNA, the CDR3 is TGTGCCTGGAGTAGACTAGGAATGGACGAGCAGTACTTC.

The V and J genes are TRBV13 and TRBJ2-3; D is possibly TRBD2 (6 bases). V lost 5 bases, J lost 5 bases, and 14 bases lay in between. The germline V gene has CDR1 PRHDT and CDR2 FYEKMQ (reference sequence). The CDR3 sequence is 14 residues long. Here the CDR3 reads CASSRRLVQDTQYF. The DNA of the CDR3 is TGTGCCAGCAGCCGCAGACTAGTTCAAGATACGCAGTATTTT.

The chain employs TRBV4-1 and TRBJ1-4; no clear D gene. CDR1 and CDR2 (germline): MGHRA, YSYEKL. V was shortened by 1 base and J by 7 bases, with 13 bases between the two germline ends. This CDR3 region has 15 residues. DNA for the CDR3: TGCGCCAGCAGCCAAGTGAGGACGTCGATTGAAAAACTGTTTTTT. Its protein product is CASSQVRTSIEKLFF.

The genes are TRBV14 and TRBJ2-3, with D perhaps TRBD2 (6 bases). CDR1 and CDR2 (germline): SGHDN, FVKESK. The CDR3 contains 14 residues. The V end was cut by 4 bases, the J end by 3 bases, with 11 bases between. CDR3 residues: CASSPTGTTDTQYF. In DNA, the CDR3 is TGTGCCAGCAGCCCGACCGGGACTACAGATACGCAGTATTTT.